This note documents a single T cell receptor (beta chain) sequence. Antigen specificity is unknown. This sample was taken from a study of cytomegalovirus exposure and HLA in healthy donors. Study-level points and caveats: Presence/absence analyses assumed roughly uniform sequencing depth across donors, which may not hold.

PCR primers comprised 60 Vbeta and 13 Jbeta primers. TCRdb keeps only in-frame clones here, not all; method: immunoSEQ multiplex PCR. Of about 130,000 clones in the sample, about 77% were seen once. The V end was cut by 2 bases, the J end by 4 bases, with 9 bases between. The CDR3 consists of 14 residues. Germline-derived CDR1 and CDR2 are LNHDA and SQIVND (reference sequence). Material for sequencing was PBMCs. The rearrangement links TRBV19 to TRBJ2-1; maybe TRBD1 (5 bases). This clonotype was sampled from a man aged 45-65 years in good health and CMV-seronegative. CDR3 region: CASSIQGRYNEQFF. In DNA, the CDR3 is TGTGCCAGTAGTATACAGGGCCGATACAATGAGCAGTTCTTC.